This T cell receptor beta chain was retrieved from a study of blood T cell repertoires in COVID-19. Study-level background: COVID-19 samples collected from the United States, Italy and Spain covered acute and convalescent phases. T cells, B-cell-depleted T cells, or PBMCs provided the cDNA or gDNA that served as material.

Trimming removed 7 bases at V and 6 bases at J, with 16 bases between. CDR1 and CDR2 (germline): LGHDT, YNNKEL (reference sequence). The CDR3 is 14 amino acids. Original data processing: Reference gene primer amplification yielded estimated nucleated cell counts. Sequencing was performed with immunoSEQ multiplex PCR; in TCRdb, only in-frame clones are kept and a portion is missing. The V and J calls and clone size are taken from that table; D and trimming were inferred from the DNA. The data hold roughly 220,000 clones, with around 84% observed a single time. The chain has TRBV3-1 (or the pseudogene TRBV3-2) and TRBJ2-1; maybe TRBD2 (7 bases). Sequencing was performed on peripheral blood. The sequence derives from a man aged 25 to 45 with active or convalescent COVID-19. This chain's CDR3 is CASMSGGLSNEQFF. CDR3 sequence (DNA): TGTGCCAGCATGTCCGGGGGGCTCAGCAATGAGCAGTTCTTC.